Each of the 13 T cell receptor beta chains below was sequenced from the same sample in a study of identical twins. Each CDR3 protein is one row after TCRdb ran MiXCR on the 5' RACE reads. The table shows more than 1.5 million distinct CDR3 sequences, with about 30% occurring only once. The specimen was cord blood. Receptors originate from a newborn girl in good health.

The chain joins TRBV24-1 to TRBJ2-2; no clear D. This CDR3 spans 14 amino acids. The V end was cut by 7 bases, the J end by 4 bases, with 12 bases between. Germline assignment: CDR1 KGHDR and CDR2 SFDVKD. The CDR3 DNA sequence: TGTGCCACCAGCCGTTCCGGCGGCACCGGGGAGCTGTTTTTT. It codes for CATSRSGGTGELFF.

The rearrangement uses TRBV28 and TRBJ1-6; D might be TRBD1 (6 bases). The V gene lost 0 bases and the J gene lost 0 bases, with 15 bases spanning the gap. The CDR3 consists of 19 residues. Germline CDR1 and CDR2: MDHEN and SYDVKM. The CDR3 reads CASSLWIQGHSSYNSPLHF. The CDR3 DNA reads TGTGCCAGCAGTTTATGGATCCAGGGGCACTCCTCCTATAATTCACCCCTCCACTTT. The full variable domain, its missing parts supplied by reference TRBV28 and TRBJ1-6, is DVKVTQSSRYLVKRTGEKVFLECVQDMDHENMFWYRQDPGLGLRLIYFSYDVKMKEKGDIPEGYSVSREKKERFSLILESASTNQTSMYLCASSLWIQGHSSYNSPLHFGNGTRLTVT.

This clonotype came up a few times. This chain joins TRBV7-9 and TRBJ1-4, with TRBD1 matching over 8 bases. Trimming at V came to 8 bases and at J to 0 bases, leaving 8 bases not matched to a gene. The germline V gene encodes CDR1 SEHNR and CDR2 FQNEAQ (reference sequence). This CDR3 is built from 16 residues. Here the CDR3 DNA reads TGTGCCAGCTCCTGGGGACAGGCCGCAACTAATGAAAAACTGTTTTTT. Amino acid sequence: CASSWGQAATNEKLFF.

This chain joins TRBV6-1 and TRBJ2-7; unclear D gene. CDR1 is MNHNS and CDR2 is SASEGT in the germline V gene. The CDR3 runs 18 residues. The V end was cut by 4 bases, the J end by 7 bases, with 29 bases between. The CDR3 loop reads CASSAAATPRFLYGEQYF. The CDR3 nucleotides read TGTGCCAGCAGTGCGGCGGCTACCCCACGTTTCCTCTACGGTGAGCAGTACTTC.

This clonotype was found a few times. The chain joins TRBV27 to TRBJ2-7; D may be TRBD2 (6 bases). The CDR3 consists of 15 residues. Germline CDR1 and CDR2: MNHEY and SMNVEV (reference sequence). Trimming left V 5 bases short and J 2 bases short, with 16 bases between. DNA for the CDR3: TGTGCCAGCAGTCAGTCCCACGGGGAGGCCTACGAGCAGTACTTC. This sequence encodes CASSQSHGEAYEQYF.

This rearrangement joins TRBV20-1 to TRBJ2-2; no clear D gene. Germline lookup yields CDR1 DFQATT and CDR2 SNEGSKA (reference sequence). This CDR3 spans 13 amino acids. V gave up 2 bases and J gave up 5 bases, with 9 bases separating them. CDR3 loop: CSARLFGTGELFF. The CDR3 DNA follows: TGCAGTGCTAGACTCTTCGGGACCGGGGAGCTGTTTTTT.

V and J are TRBV20-1 and TRBJ2-7, with D hard to call. This CDR3 is built from 13 residues. CDR1 and CDR2 (germline): DFQATT, SNEGSKA (reference sequence). Trimming took 1 base from V and 6 from J, leaving 13 bases between them. CDR3 sequence: CSARGDQQSEQYF. CDR3 DNA sequence: TGCAGTGCTAGAGGGGATCAACAAAGCGAGCAGTACTTC.

The V gene is TRBV20-1, the J gene TRBJ1-6, with 8 bases matching TRBD1. This CDR3 comprises 15 residues. From germline, CDR1 is DFQATT and CDR2 SNEGSKA (reference sequence). V dropped 3 bases and J dropped 5; count of bases not matched to a gene: 6. DNA of the CDR3: TGCAGTGCTAGGGCAGACAGGGGCAATAATTCACCCCTCCACTTT. This translates into CSARADRGNNSPLHF.

This clonotype came up a few times. The chain employs TRBV28 and TRBJ1-5; D possibly corresponds to TRBD1 (5 bases). Trimming pared 5 bases from V and 4 bases from J, leaving 9 bases between. This CDR3 has 13 residues. Germline V lookup: CDR1 MDHEN, CDR2 SYDVKM. The CDR3 region is CASSPNRNQPQHF. The CDR3 nucleotides are TGTGCCAGCAGTCCCAACAGGAATCAGCCCCAGCATTTT.

V usage is TRBV5-1 and J usage is TRBJ1-5, with a possible D match to TRBD1 (5 bases). Germline CDR1 is SGHRS and CDR2 is YFSETQ. The CDR3 totals 15 residues. Trimming stripped 0 bases from V and 3 bases from J, with 10 bases between. CDR3 nucleotide sequence: TGCGCCAGCAGCTTGGGAGAGGGACCCAATCAGCCCCAGCATTTT. It codes for CASSLGEGPNQPQHF.

CDR3 residues: CASSLRTGGAPDYGYTF. Written as DNA, the CDR3 is TGTGCCAGCAGTTTGCGGACAGGGGGCGCTCCGGACTATGGCTACACCTTC. This chain joins TRBV28 and TRBJ1-2, with TRBD1 identical over 11 bases. V was pared by 3 bases and J by 3 bases, with 9 bases of the junction left unmatched. The CDR3 consists of 17 residues. CDR1 and CDR2 (germline): MDHEN, SYDVKM.

Regarding this clonotype: A read error may account for a junction end that differs from germline. CDR3 DNA sequence: TGCAGTGCCAGATCTAGCGGGAGGACCTACAATGGGCAGTTCTTC. It specifies CSARSSGRTYNGQFF. The chain links TRBV20-1 to TRBJ2-1, with 11 bases matching TRBD2. CDR3 length equals 15 residues. Germline V gives CDR1 DFQATT, CDR2 SNEGSKA (reference sequence).

There are many counts of this clonotype. The CDR3 bases are TGTGCCAGCAGCTTACATACGGTCAACTATGGCTACACCTTC. Translated, it gives CASSLHTVNYGYTF. The chain recombines TRBV7-2 with TRBJ1-2; unclear D gene. The germline V and J ends were trimmed by 2 bases and 2 bases, with 9 bases remaining between them. Germline V gene data show CDR1 as SGHTA and CDR2 as FQGNSA. The CDR3 consists of 14 residues. Drawing the rest from reference TRBV7-2 and TRBJ1-2, the complete variable domain is GAGVSQSPSNKVTEKGKDVELRCDPISGHTALYWYRQSLGQGLEFLIYFQGNSAPDKSGLPSDRFSAERTGGSVSTLTIQRTQQEDSAVYLCASSLHTVNYGYTFGSGTRLTVV.